Listed here is a single T cell receptor (beta chain). Expressed TCRB transcripts got sequenced, as all isolated RNA was reverse transcribed. TCRdb keeps only in-frame clones here, not all; method: immunoSEQ multiplex PCR. The data hold hundreds of thousands of clones, with roughly 15% observed a single time. These data come from a study of beta chain features in type 1 diabetes. The V gene's germline CDR1 is MNHNY and CDR2 SVGAGI (reference sequence). CDR3 length: 15 residues. Trimming took off 6 bases at V and 4 bases at J, with 18 bases between the two ends. The sequence came from a man aged 25 to 40 in good health. The material sequenced was central memory CD4+ T cells from blood. The gene calls are TRBV6-6 and TRBJ1-2, with unresolved D. As DNA, the CDR3 is TGTGCCAGCAGCCAAGGAGGCGAGCGGGGCTATGGCTACACCTTC. This encodes CASSQGGERGYGYTF.